Sequencing of this TCR beta chain was carried out in a study of beta chain features in type 1 diabetes. This clone was recorded at least ten times. Its antigen is as yet unknown. The same CDR3 also results from other DNA sequences found in this sample. Sorted CD4+ subsets: naive, central memory, regulatory, stem cell-like memory (CD45RO/CCR7/CD25/CD127/CD95/CD27 panel). The CDR3 extends over 14 amino acids. V lost 3 bases and J lost 1, with 9 bases in between. The germline CDR1 and CDR2 sequences are SGHTA and FQGNSA. Broader study findings: Moderate yet significant TCRB CDR3 shortening was seen in Type 1 diabetes patients in all four CD4+ subsets.

The investigators reverse transcribed all of the isolated RNA, so they sequenced expressed TCRB transcripts. Assay used: immunoSEQ multiplex PCR; TCRdb lists only in-frame clones, some missing. The sample yields roughly 150,000 clones, over 6% seen once. The sequence was collected from a man aged 18 to 30 with type 1 diabetes. The sample was central memory CD4+ T cells from blood. The rearrangement joins TRBV7-2 to TRBJ2-5, with no clear D. The CDR3 sequence: CASSFAGLQETQYF. Here the CDR3 DNA reads TGTGCCAGCAGCTTTGCAGGCCTCCAAGAGACCCAGTACTTC. Looking up the rest from reference TRBV7-2 and TRBJ2-5 gives the full variable domain: GAGVSQSPSNKVTEKGKDVELRCDPISGHTALYWYRQSLGQGLEFLIYFQGNSAPDKSGLPSDRFSAERTGGSVSTLTIQRTQQEDSAVYLCASSFAGLQETQYFGPGTRLLVL.